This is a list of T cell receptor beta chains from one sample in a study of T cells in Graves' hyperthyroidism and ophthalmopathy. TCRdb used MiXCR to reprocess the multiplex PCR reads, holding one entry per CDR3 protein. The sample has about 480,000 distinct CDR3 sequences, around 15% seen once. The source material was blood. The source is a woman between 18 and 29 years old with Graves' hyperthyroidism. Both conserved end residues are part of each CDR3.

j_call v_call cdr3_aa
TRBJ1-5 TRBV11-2 CASSLGRNQPQHF
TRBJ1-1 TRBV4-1 CASSQFLTRRLNTEAFF
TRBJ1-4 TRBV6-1 CASRTGVEKLFF
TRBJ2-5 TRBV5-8 CASSRGTSRETQYF
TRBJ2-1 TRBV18 CASLEEAGTYNEQFF
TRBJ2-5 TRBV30 CAWSVRLAGDETQYF
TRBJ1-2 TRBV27 CASSLSNRGDYTF
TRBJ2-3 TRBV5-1 CASSLAGLGLTDTQYF
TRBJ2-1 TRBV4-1 CASSQVGTAGGVGEQFF
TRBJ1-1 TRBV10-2 CASSGAGGHRGTEAFF
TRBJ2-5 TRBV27 CATSRSSGGSETQYF
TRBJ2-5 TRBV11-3 CASSLDVWQETQYF
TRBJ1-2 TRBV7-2 CASSTAQLGNGYTF
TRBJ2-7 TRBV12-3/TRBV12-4 CASSSLGVNEQYF
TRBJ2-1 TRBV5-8 CASSQGRQRLPAYNEQFF
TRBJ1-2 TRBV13 CASTPGQGLYGYTF
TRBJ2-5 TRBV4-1 CASSQGTGGRETQYF
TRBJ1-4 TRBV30 CAWVPRGYEKLFF
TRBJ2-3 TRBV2 CASMGGRVTYTQYF
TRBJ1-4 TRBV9 CASSVETWGEKLFF
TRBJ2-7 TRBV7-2 CASSLGRAGAYEQYF
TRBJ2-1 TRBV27 CASKRGLSSYNEQFF
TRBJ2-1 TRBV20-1 CSASGFSGRAYNEQFF
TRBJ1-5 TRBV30 CAWSLDRGYQPQHF
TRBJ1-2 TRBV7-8 CASSNSQGLGGYTF
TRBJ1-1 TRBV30 CAWSNGVEAFF
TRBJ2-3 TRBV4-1 CASSQDIPTTDTQYF
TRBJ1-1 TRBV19 CASSAGRTGGTEAFF
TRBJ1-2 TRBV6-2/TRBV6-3 CASSYSGQTRRGYTF
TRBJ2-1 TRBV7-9 CASRLTGGTYNEQFF
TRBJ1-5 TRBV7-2 CASSWGVRQPQHF
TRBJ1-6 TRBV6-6 CASSYSIGGGMWDSPLHF
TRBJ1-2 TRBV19 CASTNNRRETGYGYTF
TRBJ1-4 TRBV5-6 CASSFYTGQVNEKLFF
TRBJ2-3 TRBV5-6 CASSLLRGSTDTQYF
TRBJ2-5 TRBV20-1 CSATPRVWEETQYF
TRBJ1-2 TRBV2 CASNQDRGSYGYTF
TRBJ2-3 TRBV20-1 CSAPIGNTQYF
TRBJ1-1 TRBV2 CASSETGGSGNTEAFF
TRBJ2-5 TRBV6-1 CASSYWGGIQETQYF
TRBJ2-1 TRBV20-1 CSASLADSYNEQFF
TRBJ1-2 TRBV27 CASSFRQGYGYTF
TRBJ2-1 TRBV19 CASSIDRISSYNEQFF
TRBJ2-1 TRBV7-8 CASSRRLGWSYNEQFF
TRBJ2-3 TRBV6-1 CASGWTSGTDTQYF
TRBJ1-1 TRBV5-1 CASEVGGMDTEAFF
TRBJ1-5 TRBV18 CASSPDLTGARQPQHF
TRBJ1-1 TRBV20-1 CSAPGTGGTDTEAFF
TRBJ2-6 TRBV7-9 CGGTSGANVLTF
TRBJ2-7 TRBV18 CASSSRGRTSYEQYF
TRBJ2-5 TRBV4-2 CASSQGFIIAGGGTQYF
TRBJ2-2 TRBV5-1 CASSTKFGGELFF